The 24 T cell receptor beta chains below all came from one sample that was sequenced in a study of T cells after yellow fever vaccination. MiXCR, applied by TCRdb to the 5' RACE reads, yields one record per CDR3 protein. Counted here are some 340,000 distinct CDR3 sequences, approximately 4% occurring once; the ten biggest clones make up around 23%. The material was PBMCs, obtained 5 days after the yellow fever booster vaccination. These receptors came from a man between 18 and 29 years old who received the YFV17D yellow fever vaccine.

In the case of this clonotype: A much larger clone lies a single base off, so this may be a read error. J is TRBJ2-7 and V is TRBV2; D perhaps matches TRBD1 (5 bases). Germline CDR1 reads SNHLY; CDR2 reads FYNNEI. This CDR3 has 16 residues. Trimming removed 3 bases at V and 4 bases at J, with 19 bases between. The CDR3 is CASSEGLNTFVYEQYV. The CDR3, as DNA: TGTGCCAGCAGTGAGGGGCTGAATACCTTCGTTTACGAGCAGTACGTC.

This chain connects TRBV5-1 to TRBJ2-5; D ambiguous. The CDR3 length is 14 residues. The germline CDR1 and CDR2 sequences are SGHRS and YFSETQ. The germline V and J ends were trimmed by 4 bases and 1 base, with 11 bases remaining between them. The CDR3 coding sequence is TGCGCCAGCAGCCGGACGACTTCCCAAGAGACCCAGTACTTC. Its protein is CASSRTTSQETQYF.

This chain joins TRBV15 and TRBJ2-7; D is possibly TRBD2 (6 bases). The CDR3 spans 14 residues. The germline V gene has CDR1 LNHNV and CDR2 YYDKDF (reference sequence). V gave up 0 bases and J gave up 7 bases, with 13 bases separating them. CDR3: CATSRDRKAGEQYV. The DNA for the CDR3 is TGTGCCACCAGCAGAGATCGGAAGGCGGGGGAGCAGTACGTC.

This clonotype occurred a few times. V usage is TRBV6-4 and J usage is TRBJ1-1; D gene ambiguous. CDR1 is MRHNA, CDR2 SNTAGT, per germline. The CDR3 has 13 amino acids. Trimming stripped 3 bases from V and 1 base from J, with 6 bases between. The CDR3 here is CASSEEPNTEAFF. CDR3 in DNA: TGTGCCAGCAGTGAGGAGCCGAACACTGAAGCTTTCTTT.

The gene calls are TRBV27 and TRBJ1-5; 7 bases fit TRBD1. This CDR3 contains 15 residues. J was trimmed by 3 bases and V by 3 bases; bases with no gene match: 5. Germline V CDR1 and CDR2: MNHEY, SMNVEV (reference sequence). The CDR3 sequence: CASSFSGGDNQPQHF. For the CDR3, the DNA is TGTGCCAGCAGTTTCTCAGGGGGTGACAATCAGCCCCAGCATTTT.

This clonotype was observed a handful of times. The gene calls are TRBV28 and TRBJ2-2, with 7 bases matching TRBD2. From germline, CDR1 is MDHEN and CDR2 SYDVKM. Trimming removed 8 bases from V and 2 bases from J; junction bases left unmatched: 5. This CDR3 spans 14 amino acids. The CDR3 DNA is TGTGCCAGCGGGGGAGGGATTAACACCGGGGAGCTGTTTTTT. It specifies CASGGGINTGELFF.

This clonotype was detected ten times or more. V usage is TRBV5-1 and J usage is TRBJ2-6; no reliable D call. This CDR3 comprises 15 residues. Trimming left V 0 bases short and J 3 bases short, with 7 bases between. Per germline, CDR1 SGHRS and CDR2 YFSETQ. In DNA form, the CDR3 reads TGCGCCAGCAGCTTGGGGGCCGATGGGGCCAACGTCCTGACTTTC. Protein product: CASSLGADGANVLTF.

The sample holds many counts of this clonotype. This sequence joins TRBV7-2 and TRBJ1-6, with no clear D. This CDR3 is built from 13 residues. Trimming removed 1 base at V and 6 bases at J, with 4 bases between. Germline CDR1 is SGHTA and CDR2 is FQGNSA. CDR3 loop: CASSLVGNSPLHF. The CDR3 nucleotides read TGTGCCAGCAGCTTAGTCGGTAATTCACCCCTCCACTTT.

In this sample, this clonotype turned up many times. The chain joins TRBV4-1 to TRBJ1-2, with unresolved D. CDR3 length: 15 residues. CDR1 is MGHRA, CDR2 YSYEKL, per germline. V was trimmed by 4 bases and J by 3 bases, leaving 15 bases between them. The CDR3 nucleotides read TGCGCCAGCAGCCCCCCTGACGGGGAGGACTATGGCTACACCTTC. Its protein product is CASSPPDGEDYGYTF.

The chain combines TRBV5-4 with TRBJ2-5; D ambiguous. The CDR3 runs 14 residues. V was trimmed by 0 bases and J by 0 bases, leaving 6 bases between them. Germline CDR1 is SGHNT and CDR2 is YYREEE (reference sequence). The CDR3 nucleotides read TGTGCCAGCAGCTTGGATCTCCACCAAGAGACCCAGTACTTC. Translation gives CASSLDLHQETQYF.

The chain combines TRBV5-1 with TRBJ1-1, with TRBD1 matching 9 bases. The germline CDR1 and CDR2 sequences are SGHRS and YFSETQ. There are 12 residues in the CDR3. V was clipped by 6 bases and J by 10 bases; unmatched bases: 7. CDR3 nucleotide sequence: TGCGCCAGCACCGGGACAGGGAAGCGAGCTTTCTTT. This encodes CASTGTGKRAFF.

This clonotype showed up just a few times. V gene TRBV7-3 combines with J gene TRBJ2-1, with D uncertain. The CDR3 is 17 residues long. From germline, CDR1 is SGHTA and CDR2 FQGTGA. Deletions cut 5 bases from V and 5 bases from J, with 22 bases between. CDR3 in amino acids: CASSPLGPAGIDNEQFF. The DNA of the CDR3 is TGTGCCAGCAGCCCCTTAGGGCCAGCCGGAATTGACAATGAGCAGTTCTTC.

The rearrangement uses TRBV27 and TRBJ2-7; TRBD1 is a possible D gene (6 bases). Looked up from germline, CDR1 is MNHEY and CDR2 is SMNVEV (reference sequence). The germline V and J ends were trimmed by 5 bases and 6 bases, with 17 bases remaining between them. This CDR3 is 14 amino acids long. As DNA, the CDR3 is TGTGCCAGCAGTATCACCCGACAGGCCCCCGAGCAGTACGTC. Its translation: CASSITRQAPEQYV.

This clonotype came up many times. The chain's CDR3 is CASSQEGFSYNSPLHF. In DNA, the CDR3 is TGCGCCAGCAGCCAAGAAGGGTTTTCCTATAATTCACCCCTCCACTTT. The rearrangement links TRBV4-3 to TRBJ1-6; D call uncertain. The CDR3 has 16 amino acids. CDR1 is LGHNA and CDR2 is YSLEER in the germline V gene. The germline V and J ends were trimmed by 0 bases and 1 base, with 7 bases remaining between them.

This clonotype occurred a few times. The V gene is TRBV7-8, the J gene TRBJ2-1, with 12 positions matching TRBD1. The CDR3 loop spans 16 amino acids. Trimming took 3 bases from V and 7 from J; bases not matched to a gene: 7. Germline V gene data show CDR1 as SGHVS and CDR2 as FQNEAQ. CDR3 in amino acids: CASSFRRDRGRNEQFF. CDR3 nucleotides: TGTGCCAGCAGCTTTCGCCGGGACAGGGGGCGAAATGAGCAGTTCTTC.

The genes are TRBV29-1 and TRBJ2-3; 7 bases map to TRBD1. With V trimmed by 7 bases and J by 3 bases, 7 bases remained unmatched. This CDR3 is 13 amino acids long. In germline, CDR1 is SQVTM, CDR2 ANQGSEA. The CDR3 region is CSAQTGLTDTQYF. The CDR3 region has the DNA TGCAGCGCTCAGACAGGGTTGACAGATACGCAGTATTTT.

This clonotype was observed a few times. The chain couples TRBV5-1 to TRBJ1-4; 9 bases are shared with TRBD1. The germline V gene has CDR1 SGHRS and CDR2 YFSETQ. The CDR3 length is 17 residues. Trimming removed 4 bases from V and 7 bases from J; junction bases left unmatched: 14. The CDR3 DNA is TGCGCCAGCAGCCCCGAATATGCCGGGACAGGGAGTGAAAAACTGTTTTTT. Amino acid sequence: CASSPEYAGTGSEKLFF.

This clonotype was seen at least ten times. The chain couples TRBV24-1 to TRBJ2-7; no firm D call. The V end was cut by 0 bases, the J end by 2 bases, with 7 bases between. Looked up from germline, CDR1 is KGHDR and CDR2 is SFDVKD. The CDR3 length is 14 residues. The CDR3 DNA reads TGTGCCACCAGTGATTTGCCTCCCCCCTACGAGCAGTACTTC. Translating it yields CATSDLPPPYEQYF.

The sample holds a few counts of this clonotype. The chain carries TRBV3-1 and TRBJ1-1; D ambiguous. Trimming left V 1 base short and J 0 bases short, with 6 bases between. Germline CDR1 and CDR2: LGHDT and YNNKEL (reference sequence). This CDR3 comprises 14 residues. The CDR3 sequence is CASSQGYMNTEAFF. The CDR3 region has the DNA TGTGCCAGCAGCCAAGGCTACATGAACACTGAAGCTTTCTTT.

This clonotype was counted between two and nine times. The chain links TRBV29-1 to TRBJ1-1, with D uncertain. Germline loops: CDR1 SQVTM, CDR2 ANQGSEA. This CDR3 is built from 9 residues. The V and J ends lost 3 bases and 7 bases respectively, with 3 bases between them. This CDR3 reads CSVDFEAFF. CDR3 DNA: TGCAGCGTTGACTTTGAAGCTTTCTTT.

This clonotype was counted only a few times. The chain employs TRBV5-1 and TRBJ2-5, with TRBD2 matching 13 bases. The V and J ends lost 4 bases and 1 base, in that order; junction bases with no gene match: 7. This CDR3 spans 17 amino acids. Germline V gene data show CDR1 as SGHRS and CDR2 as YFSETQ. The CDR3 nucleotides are TGCGCCAGCAGCCTATCGGGACTAGCGGGGAGCCAAGAGACCCAGTACTTC. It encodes CASSLSGLAGSQETQYF.

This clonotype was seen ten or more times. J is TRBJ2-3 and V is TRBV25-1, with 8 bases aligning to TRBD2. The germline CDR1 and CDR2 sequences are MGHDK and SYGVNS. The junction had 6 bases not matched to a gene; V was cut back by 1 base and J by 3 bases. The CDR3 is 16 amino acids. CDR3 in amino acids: CASSESRRGVTDTQYF. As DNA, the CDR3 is TGTGCCAGCAGTGAATCACGGCGGGGGGTAACAGATACGCAGTATTTT.

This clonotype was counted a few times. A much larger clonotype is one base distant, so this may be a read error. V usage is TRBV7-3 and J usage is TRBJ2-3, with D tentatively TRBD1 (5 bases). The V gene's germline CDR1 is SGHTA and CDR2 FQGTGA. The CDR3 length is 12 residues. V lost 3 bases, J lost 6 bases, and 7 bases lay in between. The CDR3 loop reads CASSFPGDTQYF. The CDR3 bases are TGTGCCAGCAGCTTCCCAGGGGATACGCAGTATTTT.

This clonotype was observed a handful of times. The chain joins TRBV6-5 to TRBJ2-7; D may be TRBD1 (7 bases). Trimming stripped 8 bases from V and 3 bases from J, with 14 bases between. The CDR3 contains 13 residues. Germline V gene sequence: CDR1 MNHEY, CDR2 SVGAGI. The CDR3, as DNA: TGTGCCAGCGGGGGGACAGAGGGCTACGAGCAGTACTTC. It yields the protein CASGGTEGYEQYF.